The sequence of this T cell receptor (beta chain) was determined in a study of early T cells in non-severe SARS-CoV-2 infection. TCRdb re-called the 5' RACE reads with MiXCR, one entry per CDR3 protein. In the table there are about 80,000 distinct CDR3 sequences, around an eighth of which are singletons. Trimming took 5 bases from V and 2 from J; bases not matched to a gene: 15. This CDR3 spans 19 amino acids. Germline values: CDR1 MNHEY, CDR2 SVGAGI. This clonotype appeared many times. Sequences were obtained from whole blood. V is TRBV6-5 and J is TRBJ2-4; 10 bases align to TRBD1. This clonotype was sampled from an adult who was a healthcare worker with PCR-confirmed SARS-CoV-2 infection or an uninfected control (not recorded which). In DNA, the CDR3 is TGTGCCAGCAGTCGAGACAGGGGGCGAGGTGTTCTAACCAAAAACATTCAGTACTTC. Translated: CASSRDRGRGVLTKNIQYF.